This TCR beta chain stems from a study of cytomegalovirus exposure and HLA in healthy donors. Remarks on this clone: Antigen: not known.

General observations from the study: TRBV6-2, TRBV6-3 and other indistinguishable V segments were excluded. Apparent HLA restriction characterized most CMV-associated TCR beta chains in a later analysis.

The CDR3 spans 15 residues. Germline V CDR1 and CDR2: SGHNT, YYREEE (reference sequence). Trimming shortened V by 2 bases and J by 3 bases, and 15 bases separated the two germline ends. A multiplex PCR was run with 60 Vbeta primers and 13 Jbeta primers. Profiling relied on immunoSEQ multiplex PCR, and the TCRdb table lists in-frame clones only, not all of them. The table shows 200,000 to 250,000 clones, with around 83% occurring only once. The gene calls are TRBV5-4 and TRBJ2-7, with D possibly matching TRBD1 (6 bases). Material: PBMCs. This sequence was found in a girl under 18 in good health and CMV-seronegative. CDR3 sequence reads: CASSFGGGALYEQYF. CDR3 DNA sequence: TGTGCCAGCAGCTTTGGGGGCGGAGCCCTCTACGAGCAGTACTTC.